This T cell receptor beta chain was identified in a study of T cells in Graves' hyperthyroidism and ophthalmopathy. PBMCs were obtained from under 13 ml fresh peripheral blood. RNA transcripts provided the source from which TCR beta CDR3 regions were amplified. With the HTBI primer set, the TCR CDR3 went through a first round of RT-PCR. MiXCR, run by TCRdb on the multiplex PCR reads, gives a single entry per CDR3 protein. Of fewer than 350,000 distinct CDR3 sequences detected, 18% appear once; the ten largest clones hold around 15%. The CDR3 is 15 residues long. V was pared by 6 bases and J by 2 bases, with 8 bases of the junction left unmatched. Per the germline V gene, CDR1 is LGHDT and CDR2 is YNNKEL (reference sequence).

The TCR was taken from a woman between 40 and 55 years old with Graves' ophthalmopathy. This chain links TRBV3-1 with TRBJ2-5, with 8 bases that match TRBD2. Sample: blood. The DNA for the CDR3 is TGTGCCAGCAGGGTTAGCGGGGCGGGACAAGAGACCCAGTACTTC. Amino acids: CASRVSGAGQETQYF.